This TCR beta chain is from a study of T cell responses to AZD1222 COVID-19 vaccine. Overall study context: Second-dose groups at about 4 or about 12 weeks were pooled. The study, taken as a whole, reports: Targeting of unmutated variant regions was reportedly seen in nearly half of spike-specific TCRs. Regions 160-218 and 743-854 dominated among vaccine-associated CD4 TCRs spanning spike. The peak T cell response came first, and repertoires were sampled only after it.

Method: immunoSEQ multiplex PCR; TCRdb's copy keeps in-frame clones and lacks some. The sample carries 96,000 or so clones, about 89% recorded once. The CDR3 runs 13 residues. Trimming removed 0 bases at V and 5 bases at J, with 9 bases between. Germline V gene data show CDR1 as GTSNPN and CDR2 as SVGIG (reference sequence). Comments on this clone: Antigen: not known.

This clonotype was obtained from an adult in good health. This rearrangement joins TRBV30 to TRBJ2-3; D remains ambiguous. The sample was peripheral blood, taken on day 0 of AZD1222 vaccination. CDR3 loop: CAWSVASGDTQYF. The CDR3 nucleotides read TGTGCCTGGAGTGTGGCCTCAGGAGATACGCAGTATTTT. Full variable domain (remainder filled in from reference TRBV30 and TRBJ2-3): SQTIHQWPATLVQPVGSPLSLECTVEGTSNPNLYWYRQAAGRGLQLLFYSVGIGQISSEVPQNLSASRPQDRQFILSSKKLLLSDSGFYLCAWSVASGDTQYFGPGTRLTVL.